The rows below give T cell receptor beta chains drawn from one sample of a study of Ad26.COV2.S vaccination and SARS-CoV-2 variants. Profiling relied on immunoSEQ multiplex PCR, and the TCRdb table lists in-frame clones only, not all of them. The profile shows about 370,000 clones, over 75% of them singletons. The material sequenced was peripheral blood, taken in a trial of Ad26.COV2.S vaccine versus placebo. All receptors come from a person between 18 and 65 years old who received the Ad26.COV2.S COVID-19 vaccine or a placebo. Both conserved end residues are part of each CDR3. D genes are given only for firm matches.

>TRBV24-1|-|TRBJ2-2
CATSDWGNGELFF
TGTGCCACCAGTGATTGGGGTAACGGGGAGCTGTTTTTT
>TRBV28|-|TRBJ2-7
CASSGREKAPYEQYF
TGTGCCAGCAGTGGCAGGGAAAAAGCTCCGTACGAGCAGTACTTC
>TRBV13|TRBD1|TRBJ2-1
CASSASDREDYNEQFF
TGTGCCAGCAGCGCCTCGGACAGGGAAGACTACAATGAGCAGTTCTTC
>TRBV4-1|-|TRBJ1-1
CASSPAHSGTEAFF
TGCGCCAGCAGCCCAGCCCATTCGGGCACTGAAGCTTTCTTT
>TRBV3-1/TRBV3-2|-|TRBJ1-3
CASSQRHDGNTIYF
TGTGCCAGCAGCCAACGACATGACGGAAACACCATATATTTT
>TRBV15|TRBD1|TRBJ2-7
CATSRDSTGGSYEQYF
TGTGCCACCAGCAGAGATTCCACAGGGGGATCCTACGAGCAGTACTTC
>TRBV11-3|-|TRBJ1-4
CASRGDGKLFF
TGTGCCAGCAGAGGAGACGGAAAACTGTTTTTT
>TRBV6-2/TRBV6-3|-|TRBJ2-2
CASSYSWGIGTGELFF
TGTGCCAGCAGTTACTCTTGGGGGATAGGTACCGGGGAGCTGTTTTTT
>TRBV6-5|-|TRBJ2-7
CASSSFSDYEQYF
TGTGCCAGCAGTTCCTTTAGCGATTACGAGCAGTACTTC
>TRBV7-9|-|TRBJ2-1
CASSPGVPEEQFF
TGTGCCAGCAGCCCAGGGGTGCCGGAGGAGCAGTTCTTC
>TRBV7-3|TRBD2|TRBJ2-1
CASSSSGRKGNEQFF
TGTGCCAGCAGCTCCAGCGGGAGGAAAGGGAATGAGCAGTTCTTC
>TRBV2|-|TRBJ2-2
CASTKGRGETGELFF
TGTGCCAGCACCAAGGGGAGAGGGGAGACCGGGGAGCTGTTTTTT